These 25 T cell receptor beta chains were sequenced from one sample in a study of OX40 agonist ivuxolimab in advanced cancers. Measured with immunoSEQ multiplex PCR; TCRdb has only the in-frame clones, and not every one. The sample shows about 11,000 clones, roughly nine tenths of them seen only once. The sequences come from CD4+ or CD8+ T cells sorted from blood, collected in a trial of the OX40 agonist ivuxolimab. The source is an adult with an advanced solid tumor such as melanoma, head and neck, liver or kidney cancer.

The chain is built from TRBV5-1 and TRBJ2-5, with 10 bases fitting TRBD2. V dropped 4 bases and J dropped 5; count of bases not matched to a gene: 8. Germline CDR1 is SGHRS and CDR2 is YFSETQ. The CDR3 runs to 15 residues. The CDR3 region is CASSKSSGSLETQYF. In DNA, the CDR3 is TGCGCCAGCAGCAAGTCTAGCGGGAGTCTGGAGACCCAGTACTTC.

This sequence joins TRBV9 and TRBJ2-2, with TRBD2 matching over 13 bases. CDR3 length: 17 residues. The trim removed 3 bases at V and 4 bases at J, leaving 6 bases unmatched. Germline V CDR1 and CDR2: SGDLS, YYNGEE. The CDR3, as DNA: TGTGCCAGCAGCGCCTCTGGACTAGCGGGAGCCACCGGGGAGCTGTTTTTT. It encodes CASSASGLAGATGELFF.

The rearrangement links TRBV11-2 to TRBJ1-3; D unresolved. This CDR3 region has 16 residues. The V gene's germline CDR1 is SGHAT and CDR2 FQNNGV. Trimming pared 1 base from V and 0 bases from J, leaving 10 bases between. The CDR3 sequence: CASSLVGSFSGNTIYF. CDR3 DNA sequence: TGTGCCAGCAGCTTAGTGGGGAGCTTCTCTGGAAACACCATATATTTT.

The rearrangement uses TRBV6-1 and TRBJ2-2, with TRBD2 identical over 7 bases. The germline CDR1 and CDR2 sequences are MNHNS and SASEGT. Germline trimming cut 4 bases from V and 6 bases from J; bases unmatched to any gene: 5. This CDR3 comprises 14 residues. This CDR3 reads CASSAGGESGELFF. The CDR3 DNA reads as TGTGCCAGCAGTGCGGGGGGTGAGTCCGGGGAGCTGTTTTTT.

This chain joins TRBV27 and TRBJ2-7; 12 bases map to TRBD2. There are 15 residues in the CDR3. CDR1 is MNHEY and CDR2 is SMNVEV in the germline V gene (reference sequence). J was trimmed by 5 bases and V by 2 bases; bases with no gene match: 4. CDR3 sequence (DNA): TGTGCCAGCAGTTTACACCTAGCGGGAGGGAACGAGCAGTACTTC. This translates into CASSLHLAGGNEQYF.

This clone was seen more than once but under ten times. This chain links TRBV7-8 with TRBJ2-2, with a tentative D call TRBD2 (6 bases). The CDR3 consists of 15 residues. Germline loops: CDR1 SGHVS, CDR2 FQNEAQ. Trimming shortened V by 4 bases and J by 7 bases, and 16 bases separated the two germline ends. The CDR3 protein is CASSSRLGSGGELFF. The DNA of the CDR3 is TGTGCCAGCAGCTCTAGACTAGGCAGTGGCGGGGAGCTGTTTTTT.

The chain's CDR3 is CASRTAGGGYTF. The CDR3 DNA is TGTGCCAGCAGGACAGCTGGGGGTGGCTACACCTTC. The V gene is TRBV27, the J gene TRBJ1-2; maybe TRBD1 (5 bases). CDR3 length: 12 amino acids. The germline V gene encodes CDR1 MNHEY and CDR2 SMNVEV (reference sequence). Trimming removed 6 bases from V and 7 bases from J, with 12 bases in between.

This sequence joins TRBV25-1 and TRBJ2-5; TRBD2 matches 8 bases. Judging by the DNA end, TRBJ2-7 fits better; the J call may be wrong. The CDR3 covers 17 residues. Germline values: CDR1 MGHDK, CDR2 SYGVNS. The CDR3 is CASSEYGASGRTYEQYF. In nucleotides, the CDR3 is TGTGCCAGCAGTGAATATGGGGCTAGCGGGCGTACCTACGAGCAGTACTTC.

V is TRBV12-5 and J is TRBJ2-2; D possibly corresponds to TRBD1 (6 bases). With 6 bases removed from V and 2 bases from J, the gap between germline ends came to 10 bases. This CDR3 is 14 amino acids long. CDR1 and CDR2 (germline): LGHNT, FRNRAP. The CDR3 bases are TGTGCTAGTGGCCTGGGGACAAACACCGGGGAGCTGTTTTTT. As protein: CASGLGTNTGELFF.

The J gene is TRBJ2-1, the V gene TRBV6-1; maybe TRBD1 (5 bases). CDR1 is MNHNS, CDR2 SASEGT, per germline. Deletions cut 4 bases from V and 3 bases from J, with 10 bases between. The CDR3 covers 14 residues. DNA for the CDR3: TGTGCCAGCAGTGTACCTGACAGCTACAATGAGCAGTTCTTC. Its translation: CASSVPDSYNEQFF.

The chain uses TRBV29-1 and TRBJ2-7; 7 bases match TRBD1. The CDR3 sequence is 15 residues long. J lost 3 bases, V lost 1 base, and 9 bases had no gene match. Germline V gene data show CDR1 as SQVTM and CDR2 as ANQGSEA. CDR3 DNA: TGCAGCGTTGAAGGCCTGACAGGGTCCCACTACGAGCAGTACTTC. This sequence encodes CSVEGLTGSHYEQYF.

This chain connects TRBV7-9 to TRBJ2-7, with TRBD1 as a possible D gene (6 bases). This CDR3 has 15 residues. With 2 bases removed from V and 7 bases from J, the gap between germline ends came to 18 bases. In germline, CDR1 is SEHNR, CDR2 FQNEAQ (reference sequence). In nucleotides, the CDR3 is TGTGCCAGCAGCTTATCACAGGGACATAACACAGAGCAGTACTTC. This translates into CASSLSQGHNTEQYF.

This sequence joins TRBV27 and TRBJ1-3; 8 positions match TRBD1. The V gene end was trimmed by 0 bases and the J gene end by 6 bases; junction bases not matched to a gene: 4. CDR3 length: 15 amino acids. Per the germline V gene, CDR1 is MNHEY and CDR2 is SMNVEV (reference sequence). The CDR3 DNA is TGTGCCAGCAGTTTATCGCCAGGGGGCGAAAACACCATATATTTT. This gives the protein CASSLSPGGENTIYF.

The CDR3 protein is CASSKRTSGRAQPQYF. The CDR3 DNA reads TGTGCCAGCAGTAAACGGACTAGCGGGAGGGCTCAACCGCAGTACTTC. The chain recombines TRBV28 with TRBJ2-7; TRBD2 agrees at 15 bases. Germline loops: CDR1 MDHEN, CDR2 SYDVKM. The CDR3 has 16 amino acids. Trimming took 5 bases from V and 9 from J; bases not matched to a gene: 11. Filled out from reference TRBV28 and TRBJ2-7, the complete variable domain reads DVKVTQSSRYLVKRTGEKVFLECVQDMDHENMFWYRQDPGLGLRLIYFSYDVKMKEKGDIPEGYSVSREKKERFSLILESASTNQTSMYLCASSKRTSGRAQPQYFGPGTRLTVT.

V gene TRBV29-1 combines with J gene TRBJ2-1, with 13 bases identical to TRBD2. V was clipped by 4 bases and J by 5 bases; unmatched bases: 5. CDR3 length: 15 amino acids. Germline V gives CDR1 SQVTM, CDR2 ANQGSEA. CDR3 bases: TGCAGCGTTGCCGGGACTAGCGGGACAAACAATGAGCAGTTCTTC. Protein product: CSVAGTSGTNNEQFF.

This clone occurred a few times. The chain joins TRBV2 to TRBJ1-5; D not certain. The V gene lost 2 bases and the J gene lost 6 bases, with 8 bases spanning the gap. The CDR3 spans 13 residues. Germline assignment: CDR1 SNHLY and CDR2 FYNNEI. The CDR3, as DNA: TGTGCCAGCAGTGAAACGGGGATTCAGCCCCAGCATTTT. This translates into CASSETGIQPQHF.

V and J are TRBV5-4 and TRBJ2-5; a possible D gene is TRBD2 (5 bases). With 0 bases removed from V and 4 bases from J, the gap between germline ends came to 10 bases. Germline CDR1 reads SGHNT; CDR2 reads YYREEE (reference sequence). CDR3 length equals 14 residues. The DNA for the CDR3 is TGTGCCAGCAGCTTGGATAGCGAGACAGAGACCCAGTACTTC. This encodes CASSLDSETETQYF.

The V call is TRBV4-1, the J call TRBJ2-3; the D gene could be TRBD1 or TRBD2 (5 bases each). Germline CDR1 MGHRA, CDR2 YSYEKL. V was shortened by 0 bases and J by 2 bases, with 21 bases between the two germline ends. This CDR3 has 19 residues. The CDR3 DNA reads TGCGCCAGCAGCCAAGATTGGGGCGGAGGACGGCTCTACACAGATACGCAGTATTTT. It is translated as CASSQDWGGGRLYTDTQYF.

The rearrangement uses TRBV7-2 and TRBJ2-5; D is possibly TRBD1 (5 bases). The CDR3 consists of 16 residues. Per the germline V gene, CDR1 is SGHTA and CDR2 is FQGNSA. Trimming removed 2 bases at V and 5 bases at J, with 18 bases between. The DNA of the CDR3 is TGTGCCAGCAGCTTAATAGAACAGGTTAGTAGGGAGACCCAGTACTTC. Its translation: CASSLIEQVSRETQYF.

The rearrangement joins TRBV2 to TRBJ2-7; D ambiguous. CDR1 and CDR2 (germline): SNHLY, FYNNEI. The CDR3 covers 14 residues. Trimming removed 2 bases at V and 3 bases at J, with 11 bases between. The CDR3 nucleotides read TGTGCCAGCAGTGAACTGATTTTTAACTACGAGCAGTACTTC. Translating gives CASSELIFNYEQYF.

The rearrangement links TRBV7-6 to TRBJ2-7, with no clear D. Germline-derived CDR1 and CDR2 are SGHVS and FNYEAQ. CDR3 size: 15 residues. V lost 5 bases to trimming and J lost 2 bases, with 16 bases between them. CDR3 protein: CASSADMINTYEQYF. DNA for the CDR3: TGTGCCAGCAGCGCCGACATGATTAACACCTACGAGCAGTACTTC.

This clone appeared a few times. At the DNA level, this CDR3 is encoded by other sequences in the same sample as well. The V and J genes are TRBV27 and TRBJ1-1, with 10 nucleotides matching TRBD1. Per germline, CDR1 MNHEY and CDR2 SMNVEV (reference sequence). V dropped 2 bases and J dropped 4; count of bases not matched to a gene: 4. The CDR3 extends over 15 amino acids. The CDR3 DNA reads as TGTGCCAGCAGTTTAGAGGGGACAGGGGCCACTGAAGCTTTCTTT. Translating gives CASSLEGTGATEAFF.

This clone was recorded only once. J is TRBJ2-7 and V is TRBV2; no clear D. The CDR3 contains 14 residues. Trimming pared 2 bases from V and 0 bases from J, leaving 8 bases between. Germline CDR1 SNHLY, CDR2 FYNNEI. The CDR3 here is CASSELTSSYEQYF. CDR3 DNA sequence: TGTGCCAGCAGTGAACTTACCAGCTCCTACGAGCAGTACTTC.

The rearrangement uses TRBV9 and TRBJ2-5; 14 bases are a match to TRBD2. Per the germline V gene, CDR1 is SGDLS and CDR2 is YYNGEE. This CDR3 contains 18 residues. The J segment lost 5 bases and the V segment lost 3 bases, leaving 12 bases of the junction unmatched. Here the CDR3 DNA reads TGTGCCAGCAGCGAATGGGGACTAGCGGGAGATCCGGGCGAGACCCAGTACTTC. Translation gives CASSEWGLAGDPGETQYF.

The V gene is TRBV28, the J gene TRBJ2-3; no reliable D call. The CDR3 has 15 residues. Trimming pared 5 bases from V and 4 bases from J, leaving 16 bases between. Germline V lookup: CDR1 MDHEN, CDR2 SYDVKM. The CDR3 reads CASSPRVFRADTQYF. The CDR3 DNA is TGTGCCAGCAGTCCAAGGGTCTTTCGGGCAGATACGCAGTATTTT.